A single sample is the source of the 20 T cell receptor beta chains below, sequenced in a study of graft-versus-host responses after intestinal transplantation. Libraries were prepared by immunoSEQ multiplex PCR; TCRdb keeps only in-frame clonotypes and omits some of them. The sample contains 85,000 to 100,000 clones, around 93% of which appear only once. The antigens for these receptors are not known. Sequencing used unstimulated CD8+ T cells sorted from spleen or lymph node cells, obtained before transplant. The receptors derive from a human donor who was the organ donor for an intestinal transplant.

This rearrangement joins TRBV5-1 to TRBJ2-1; D is uncertain. The germline V gene has CDR1 SGHRS and CDR2 YFSETQ. The CDR3 sequence is 13 residues long. The V end was cut by 4 bases, the J end by 12 bases, with 17 bases between. CDR3 residues: CASSQTGDSLQFF. As DNA, the CDR3 is TGCGCCAGCAGCCAGACTGGAGACTCACTGCAGTTCTTC.

This chain links TRBV7-9 with TRBJ2-7; the match to TRBD2 covers 9 bases. There are 17 residues in the CDR3. Germline loops: CDR1 SEHNR, CDR2 FQNEAQ (reference sequence). Trimming cost V 7 bases and J 4 bases; bases outside gene matches: 17. The CDR3 here is CASIDPRIAGVKYEQYF. The CDR3 bases are TGTGCCAGCATCGACCCCCGCATAGCGGGGGTTAAATACGAGCAGTACTTC.

The chain joins TRBV11-2 to TRBJ2-1; TRBD2 agrees at 7 bases. Trimming took 1 base from V and 3 from J; bases not matched to a gene: 9. CDR3 length: 17 residues. CDR1 is SGHAT and CDR2 is FQNNGV in the germline V gene. In DNA form, the CDR3 reads TGTGCCAGCAGCTTAGGGTTCAGGGAGGGTGGCTACAATGAGCAGTTCTTC. Its protein product is CASSLGFREGGYNEQFF.

This clone has a single count. This chain connects TRBV11-2 to TRBJ2-5; possibly TRBD1 for D (5 bases). Germline V CDR1 and CDR2: SGHAT, FQNNGV. V was pared by 1 base and J by 4 bases, with 13 bases between. CDR3 size: 15 residues. Here the CDR3 reads CASSLVGRDSETQYF. The CDR3 coding sequence is TGTGCCAGCAGCTTAGTTGGCAGGGATTCAGAGACCCAGTACTTC.

This clone was picked up a small number of times. The rearrangement uses TRBV27 and TRBJ1-2; 8 bases agree with TRBD1. Germline CDR1 is MNHEY and CDR2 is SMNVEV (reference sequence). The CDR3 has 15 residues. The J segment lost 6 bases and the V segment lost 4 bases, leaving 10 bases of the junction unmatched. CDR3 in amino acids: CASSSTGAGWNGYTF. As DNA, the CDR3 is TGTGCCAGCAGTTCGACAGGGGCTGGTTGGAATGGCTACACCTTC.

The chain recombines TRBV4-1 with TRBJ1-1; D is uncertain. The CDR3 length is 13 residues. The germline V and J ends were trimmed by 1 base and 2 bases, with 5 bases remaining between them. Germline CDR1 reads MGHRA; CDR2 reads YSYEKL. The CDR3 loop reads CASSQGTNTEAFF. DNA for the CDR3: TGCGCCAGCAGCCAAGGGACTAACACTGAAGCTTTCTTT.

The chain joins TRBV7-9 to TRBJ2-1; 7 nucleotides line up with TRBD2. The germline V gene has CDR1 SEHNR and CDR2 FQNEAQ (reference sequence). The CDR3 is made up of 12 amino acids. V lost 1 base to trimming and J lost 9 bases; unmatched junction nucleotides: 0. This CDR3 is CASSLGTSEQFF. CDR3 coding DNA: TGTGCCAGCAGCTTAGGGACTAGTGAGCAGTTCTTC.

The V and J genes are TRBV7-9 and TRBJ1-1; D is unclear. Germline CDR1 SEHNR, CDR2 FQNEAQ (reference sequence). The CDR3 has 14 amino acids. Between the trimmed V and J ends, which lost 4 bases and 1 base, there was a span of 10 bases. CDR3 DNA: TGTGCCAGCAGCTACAGTACAGAGAACACTGAAGCTTTCTTT. Translated, it gives CASSYSTENTEAFF.

The chain recombines TRBV28 with TRBJ1-1; D might be TRBD1 (6 bases). This CDR3 comprises 18 residues. The V gene lost 5 bases and the J gene lost 4 bases, with 26 bases spanning the gap. The germline gives CDR1 MDHEN, CDR2 SYDVKM. The CDR3 DNA reads as TGTGCCAGCAGTACTATTCGAACCCGCACGGGAGGGGGCACTGAAGCTTTCTTT. Its protein is CASSTIRTRTGGGTEAFF.

The chain links TRBV13 to TRBJ1-3, with D possibly matching TRBD1 (5 bases). V was trimmed by 5 bases and J by 2 bases, leaving 10 bases between them. This CDR3 is 14 amino acids long. CDR1 and CDR2 (germline): PRHDT, FYEKMQ (reference sequence). CDR3 in amino acids: CASSGGGPGNTIYF. CDR3 DNA sequence: TGTGCCAGCAGCGGGGGGGGTCCTGGAAACACCATATATTTT. Supplemented by reference TRBV13 and TRBJ1-3, the full variable domain reads AAGVIQSPRHLIKEKRETATLKCYPIPRHDTVYWYQQGPGQDPQFLISFYEKMQSDKGSIPDRFSAQQFSDYHSELNMSSLELGDSALYFCASSGGGPGNTIYFGEGSWLTVV.

The V call is TRBV13, the J call TRBJ2-7; the D is unclear. The V end lost 6 bases, the J end lost 0 bases, and 9 bases lay between the germline ends. Per germline, CDR1 PRHDT and CDR2 FYEKMQ (reference sequence). This CDR3 has 13 residues. This CDR3 reads CASRNYLSYEQYF. The CDR3 DNA reads TGTGCCAGCAGGAACTACCTCTCCTACGAGCAGTACTTC.

This clone has a single count. The chain couples TRBV5-5 to TRBJ2-6, with D unresolved. The CDR3 sequence is 14 residues long. From germline, CDR1 is SGHKS and CDR2 YYEKEE (reference sequence). The V and J ends lost 6 bases and 2 bases respectively, with 9 bases between them. The CDR3 spells CASTLGPGANVLTF. DNA of the CDR3: TGTGCCAGCACCCTTGGGCCTGGGGCCAACGTCCTGACTTTC.

The genes are TRBV5-1 and TRBJ2-3; TRBD2 agrees at 11 bases. The V gene end was trimmed by 3 bases and the J gene end by 6 bases; junction bases not matched to a gene: 18. Germline values: CDR1 SGHRS, CDR2 YFSETQ. CDR3 length equals 19 residues. The DNA of the CDR3 is TGCGCCAGCAGCTCGATTAACCCTCGGCTAGCGGGAGGCAAGGATACGCAGTATTTT. Amino acids: CASSSINPRLAGGKDTQYF.

The chain uses TRBV6-4 and TRBJ1-6; D possibly corresponds to TRBD1 (5 bases). V was pared by 1 base and J by 10 bases, with 20 bases between. The CDR3 has 17 amino acids. Germline-derived CDR1 and CDR2 are MRHNA and SNTAGT. The CDR3 region has the DNA TGTGCCAGCAGTGACTGGGAGGGGCTGGGGACGGGATCACCCCTCCACTTT. This gives the protein CASSDWEGLGTGSPLHF.

The rearrangement joins TRBV14 to TRBJ2-5; TRBD1 matches 8 bases. The CDR3 is 16 amino acids. Germline assignment: CDR1 SGHDN and CDR2 FVKESK. V dropped 2 bases and J dropped 5; count of bases not matched to a gene: 10. The CDR3 bases are TGTGCCAGCAGCCAACCAGGGGGCCTGTTTTTTGAGACCCAGTACTTC. It encodes CASSQPGGLFFETQYF.

This clone was seen only once. This chain links TRBV13 with TRBJ2-5; D is perhaps TRBD1 (6 bases). The V and J ends lost 3 bases and 2 bases respectively, with 13 bases between them. This CDR3 has 15 amino acids. The germline gives CDR1 PRHDT, CDR2 FYEKMQ (reference sequence). The CDR3 here is CASSFMGAGQETQYF. In DNA form, the CDR3 reads TGTGCCAGCAGCTTCATGGGGGCAGGACAAGAGACCCAGTACTTC.

This chain connects TRBV30 to TRBJ2-5; 12 bases match TRBD2. The ends lost 2 bases at V and 5 bases at J; junction bases unmatched: 9. Looked up from germline, CDR1 is GTSNPN and CDR2 is SVGIG (reference sequence). The CDR3 has 16 residues. The CDR3: CAWSLGLAGGGETQYF. CDR3 in DNA: TGTGCCTGGAGTCTGGGACTAGCGGGCGGAGGGGAGACCCAGTACTTC.

This clone has a single count. This sequence joins TRBV27 and TRBJ2-2; the D is unclear. CDR1 MNHEY and CDR2 SMNVEV come from the germline V gene (reference sequence). V was shortened by 0 bases and J by 0 bases, with 2 bases between the two germline ends. This CDR3 contains 14 residues. CDR3 in amino acids: CASSLSTNTGELFF. The CDR3 nucleotides are TGTGCCAGCAGTTTATCCACGAACACCGGGGAGCTGTTTTTT.

The chain couples TRBV27 to TRBJ2-7, with D tentatively TRBD2 (5 bases). This CDR3 is built from 14 residues. Germline assignment: CDR1 MNHEY and CDR2 SMNVEV (reference sequence). V lost 0 bases and J lost 3, with 9 bases in between. The CDR3 here is CASSLSPSLYEQYF. The CDR3 region has the DNA TGTGCCAGCAGTTTATCCCCTAGCCTCTACGAGCAGTACTTC.

This clone was picked up one time. The CDR3 reads CASSLVAGVLDLNTGELFF. For the CDR3, the DNA is TGTGCCAGCAGCTTAGTGGCGGGAGTGTTGGACCTTAACACCGGGGAGCTGTTTTTT. The chain uses TRBV7-9 and TRBJ2-2, with 7 bases that match TRBD2. Germline CDR1 reads SEHNR; CDR2 reads FQNEAQ (reference sequence). The CDR3 is 19 residues long. Trimming at V came to 1 base and at J to 2 bases, leaving 13 bases not matched to a gene. Together with reference TRBV7-9 and TRBJ2-2, the CDR3 gives the full variable domain: DTGVSQNPRHKITKRGQNVTFRCDPISEHNRLYWYRQTLGQGPEFLTYFQNEAQLEKSRLLSDRFSAERPKGSFSTLEIQRTEQGDSAMYLCASSLVAGVLDLNTGELFFGEGSRLTVL.